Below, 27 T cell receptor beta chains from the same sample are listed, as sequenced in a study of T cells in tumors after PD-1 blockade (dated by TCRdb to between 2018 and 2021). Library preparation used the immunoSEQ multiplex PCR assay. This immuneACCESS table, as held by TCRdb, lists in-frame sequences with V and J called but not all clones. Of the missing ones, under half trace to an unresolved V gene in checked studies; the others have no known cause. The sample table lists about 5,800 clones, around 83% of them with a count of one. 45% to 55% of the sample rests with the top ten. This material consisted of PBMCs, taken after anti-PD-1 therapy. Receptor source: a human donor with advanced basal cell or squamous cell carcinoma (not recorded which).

This chain's CDR3 is CTSSDAGLAGQNTGELFF. For the CDR3, the DNA is TGCACCAGCAGTGACGCGGGACTAGCGGGCCAAAACACCGGGGAGCTGTTTTTT. This chain uses TRBV1 with TRBJ2-2; the table's D call TRBD2 went unverified against the DNA. TRBV1 is annotated as a pseudogene. This CDR3 is 18 amino acids long.

As DNA, the CDR3 is TGTGCCAGCAGCTGGGACAGGGTGGGCCAAGAGACCCAGTACTTC. Translation: CASSWDRVGQETQYF. V and J are TRBV5-4 and TRBJ2-5, with 9 bases matching TRBD1. Germline V gene data show CDR1 as SGHNT and CDR2 as YYREEE (reference sequence). The CDR3 has 15 residues. The V and J ends lost 3 bases and 1 base, in that order; junction bases with no gene match: 4. The full variable domain, with the rest looked up from reference TRBV5-4 and TRBJ2-5, is ETGVTQSPTHLIKTRGQQVTLRCSSQSGHNTVSWYQQALGQGPQFIFQYYREEENGRGNFPPRFSGLQFPNYSSELNVNALELDDSALYLCASSWDRVGQETQYFGPGTRLLVL.

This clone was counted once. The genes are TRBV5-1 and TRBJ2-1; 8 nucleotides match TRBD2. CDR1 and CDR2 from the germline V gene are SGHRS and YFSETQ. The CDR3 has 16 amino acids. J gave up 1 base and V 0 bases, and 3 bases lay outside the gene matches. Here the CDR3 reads CASSLVRGGSYNEQFF. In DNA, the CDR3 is TGCGCCAGCAGCTTGGTACGGGGGGGTTCCTACAATGAGCAGTTCTTC.

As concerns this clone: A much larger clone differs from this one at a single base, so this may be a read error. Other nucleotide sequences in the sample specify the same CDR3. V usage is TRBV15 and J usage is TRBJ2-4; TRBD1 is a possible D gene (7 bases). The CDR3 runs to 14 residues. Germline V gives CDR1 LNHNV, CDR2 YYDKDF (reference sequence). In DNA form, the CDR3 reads TGCGCCACCAGCAGGGGGGTAGGGGGTAACATTCAGTACTTC. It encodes CATSRGVGGNIQYF.

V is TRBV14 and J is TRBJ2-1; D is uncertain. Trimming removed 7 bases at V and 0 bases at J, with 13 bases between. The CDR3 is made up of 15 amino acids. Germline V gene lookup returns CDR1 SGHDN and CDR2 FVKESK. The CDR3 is CASNTLGNSYNEQFF. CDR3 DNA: TGTGCCAGCAATACCCTCGGAAACTCCTACAATGAGCAGTTCTTC.

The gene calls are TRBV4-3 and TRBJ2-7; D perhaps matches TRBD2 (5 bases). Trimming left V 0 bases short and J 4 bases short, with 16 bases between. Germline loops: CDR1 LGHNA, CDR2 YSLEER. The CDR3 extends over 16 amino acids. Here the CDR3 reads CASSQDVASRVYEQYF. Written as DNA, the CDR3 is TGCGCCAGCAGCCAAGATGTGGCTAGCCGAGTTTACGAGCAGTACTTC.

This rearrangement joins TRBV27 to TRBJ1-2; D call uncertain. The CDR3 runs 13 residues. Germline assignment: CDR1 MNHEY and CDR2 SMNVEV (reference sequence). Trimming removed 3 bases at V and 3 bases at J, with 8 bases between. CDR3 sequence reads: CASSFSQDYGYTF. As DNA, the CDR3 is TGTGCCAGCAGTTTTAGCCAGGACTATGGCTACACCTTC.

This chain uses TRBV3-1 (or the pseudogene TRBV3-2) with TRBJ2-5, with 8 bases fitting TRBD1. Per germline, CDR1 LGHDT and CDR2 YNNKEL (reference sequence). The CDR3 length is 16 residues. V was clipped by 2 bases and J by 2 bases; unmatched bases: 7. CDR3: CASSQRDRGMQETQYF. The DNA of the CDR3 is TGTGCCAGCAGCCAACGCGACAGGGGCATGCAAGAGACCCAGTACTTC.

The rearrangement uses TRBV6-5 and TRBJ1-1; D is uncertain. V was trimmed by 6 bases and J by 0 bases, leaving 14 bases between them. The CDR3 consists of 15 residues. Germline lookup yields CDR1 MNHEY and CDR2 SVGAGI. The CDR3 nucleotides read TGTGCCAGCAGGCGGGATACTACAATGAACACTGAAGCTTTCTTT. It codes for CASRRDTTMNTEAFF.

CDR3 sequence (DNA): TGTGCCAGCTCGAGGGGAAGTGGGGCCAACGTCCTGACTTTC. This sequence encodes CASSRGSGANVLTF. The rearrangement uses TRBV18 and TRBJ2-6; D could derive from TRBD1 or TRBD2 (5 bases each). This CDR3 region has 14 residues. Germline-derived CDR1 and CDR2 are KGHSH and LQKENI. V gave up 6 bases and J gave up 3 bases, with 9 bases separating them. The full variable domain, with the rest looked up from reference TRBV18 and TRBJ2-6, is NAGVMQNPRHLVRRRGQEARLRCSPMKGHSHVYWYRQLPEEGLKFMVYLQKENIIDESGMPKERFSAEFPKEGPSILRIQQVVRGDSAAYFCASSRGSGANVLTFGAGSRLTVL.

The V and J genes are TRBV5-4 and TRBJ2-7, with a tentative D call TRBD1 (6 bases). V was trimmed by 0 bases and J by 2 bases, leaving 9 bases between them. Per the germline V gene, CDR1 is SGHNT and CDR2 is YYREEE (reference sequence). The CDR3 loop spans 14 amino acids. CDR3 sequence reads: CASSLVGGPYEQYF. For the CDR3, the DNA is TGTGCCAGCAGCTTGGTAGGGGGACCCTACGAGCAGTACTTC.

DNA of the CDR3: TGTGCCAGCAGCCCAAAGGGCGGGTTAGAGAACACTGAAGCTTTCTTT. Residues: CASSPKGGLENTEAFF. The chain couples TRBV5-4 to TRBJ1-1; D is unclear. The germline CDR1 and CDR2 sequences are SGHNT and YYREEE (reference sequence). The V end lost 4 bases, the J end lost 1 base, and 17 bases lay between the germline ends. CDR3 size: 16 residues.

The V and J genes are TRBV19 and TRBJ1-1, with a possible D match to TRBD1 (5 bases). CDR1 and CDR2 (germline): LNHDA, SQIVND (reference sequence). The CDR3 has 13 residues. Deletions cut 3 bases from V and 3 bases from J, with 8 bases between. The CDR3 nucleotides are TGTGCCAGTAGTATCAGAGGGGACACTGAAGCTTTCTTT. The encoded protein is CASSIRGDTEAFF.

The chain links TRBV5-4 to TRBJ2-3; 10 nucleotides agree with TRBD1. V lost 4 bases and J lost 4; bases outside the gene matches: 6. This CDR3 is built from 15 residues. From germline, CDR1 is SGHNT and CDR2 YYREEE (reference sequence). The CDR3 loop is CASSIGQGGADTQYF. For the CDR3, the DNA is TGTGCCAGCAGCATAGGACAGGGGGGAGCAGATACGCAGTATTTT.

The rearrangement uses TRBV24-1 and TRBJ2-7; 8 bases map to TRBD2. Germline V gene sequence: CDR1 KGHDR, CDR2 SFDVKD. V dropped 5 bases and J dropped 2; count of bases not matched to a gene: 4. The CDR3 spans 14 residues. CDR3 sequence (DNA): TGTGCCACCAGTGCCGGGGGGGCCACCTACGAGCAGTACTTC. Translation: CATSAGGATYEQYF.

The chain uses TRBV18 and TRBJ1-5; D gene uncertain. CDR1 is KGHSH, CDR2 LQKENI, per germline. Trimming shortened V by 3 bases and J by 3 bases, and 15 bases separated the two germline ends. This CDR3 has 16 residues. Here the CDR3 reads CASSPLSPMSNQPQHF. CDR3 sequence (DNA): TGTGCCAGCTCACCCCTTTCCCCGATGTCCAATCAGCCCCAGCATTTT.

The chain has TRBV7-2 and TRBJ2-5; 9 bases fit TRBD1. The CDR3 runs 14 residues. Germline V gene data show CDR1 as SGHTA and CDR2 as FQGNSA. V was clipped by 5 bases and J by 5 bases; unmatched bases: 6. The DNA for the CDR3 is TGTGCCAGCAGCCGGGACAGGGTTGAGGAGACCCAGTACTTC. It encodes CASSRDRVEETQYF.

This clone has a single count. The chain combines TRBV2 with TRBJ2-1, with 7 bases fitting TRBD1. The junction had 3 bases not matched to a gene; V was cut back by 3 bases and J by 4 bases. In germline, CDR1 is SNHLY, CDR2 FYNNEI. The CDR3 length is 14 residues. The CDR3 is CASSEGRGYNEQFF. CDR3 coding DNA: TGTGCCAGCAGTGAGGGCAGGGGGTACAATGAGCAGTTCTTC.

The CDR3 is CASRWGEETQYF. DNA of the CDR3: TGTGCCAGCAGATGGGGAGAAGAGACCCAGTACTTC. The V and J genes are TRBV6-5 and TRBJ2-5; weak D call: TRBD2 (5 bases). The CDR3 extends over 12 amino acids. Per the germline V gene, CDR1 is MNHEY and CDR2 is SVGAGI. The ends were cut back, 6 bases at V and 3 bases at J, with 8 bases in the middle.

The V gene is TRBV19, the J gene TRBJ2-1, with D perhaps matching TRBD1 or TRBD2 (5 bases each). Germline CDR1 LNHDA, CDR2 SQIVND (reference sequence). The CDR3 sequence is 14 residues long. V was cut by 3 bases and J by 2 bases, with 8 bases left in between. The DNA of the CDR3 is TGTGCCAGTAGTATCCGGGGACCCTACAATGAGCAGTTCTTC. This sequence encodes CASSIRGPYNEQFF.

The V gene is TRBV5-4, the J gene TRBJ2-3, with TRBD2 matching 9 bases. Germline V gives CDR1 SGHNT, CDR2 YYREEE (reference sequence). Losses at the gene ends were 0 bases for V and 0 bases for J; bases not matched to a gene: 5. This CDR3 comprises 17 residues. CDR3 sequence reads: CASSLAASGASTDTQYF. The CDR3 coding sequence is TGTGCCAGCAGCTTGGCGGCTAGCGGGGCGAGCACAGATACGCAGTATTTT.

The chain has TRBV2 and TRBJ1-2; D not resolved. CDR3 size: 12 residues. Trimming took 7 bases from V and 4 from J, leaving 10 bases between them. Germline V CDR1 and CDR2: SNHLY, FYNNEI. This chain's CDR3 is CASIGAGYGYTF. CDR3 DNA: TGTGCCAGCATAGGCGCCGGCTATGGCTACACCTTC.

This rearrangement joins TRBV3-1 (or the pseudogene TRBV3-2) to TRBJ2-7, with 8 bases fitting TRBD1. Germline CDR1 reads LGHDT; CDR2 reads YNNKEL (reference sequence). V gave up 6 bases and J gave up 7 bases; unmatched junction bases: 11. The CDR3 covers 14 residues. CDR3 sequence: CASSISGGPGEQYF. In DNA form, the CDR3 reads TGTGCCAGCAGTATATCAGGGGGCCCTGGGGAGCAGTACTTC.

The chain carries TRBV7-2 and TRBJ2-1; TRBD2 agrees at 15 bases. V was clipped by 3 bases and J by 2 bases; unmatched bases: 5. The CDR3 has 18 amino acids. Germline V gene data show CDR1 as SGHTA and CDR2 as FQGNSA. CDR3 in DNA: TGTGCCAGCAGCTTCTGGACTAGCGGGGGGGCCGCCTACAATGAGCAGTTCTTC. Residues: CASSFWTSGGAAYNEQFF.

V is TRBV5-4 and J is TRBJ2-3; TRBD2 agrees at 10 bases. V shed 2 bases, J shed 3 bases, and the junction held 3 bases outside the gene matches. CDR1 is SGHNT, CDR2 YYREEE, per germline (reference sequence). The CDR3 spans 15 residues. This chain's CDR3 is CASSFPSGGTDTQYF. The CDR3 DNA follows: TGTGCCAGCAGCTTCCCTAGCGGGGGTACAGATACGCAGTATTTT.

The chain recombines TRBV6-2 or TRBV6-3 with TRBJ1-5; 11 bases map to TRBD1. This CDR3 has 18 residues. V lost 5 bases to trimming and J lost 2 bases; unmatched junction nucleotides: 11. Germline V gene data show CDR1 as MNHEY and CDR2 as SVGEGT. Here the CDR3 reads CASSHQGQGAGGNQPQHF. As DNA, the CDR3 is TGTGCCAGCAGTCACCAAGGACAGGGGGCGGGTGGCAATCAGCCCCAGCATTTT.

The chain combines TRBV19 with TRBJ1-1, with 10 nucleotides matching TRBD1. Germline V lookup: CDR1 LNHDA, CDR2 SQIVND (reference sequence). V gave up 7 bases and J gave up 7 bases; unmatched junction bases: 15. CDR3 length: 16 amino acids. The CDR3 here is CASTRTTGTGDVEAFF. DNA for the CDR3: TGTGCCAGTACCCGTACTACCGGGACAGGGGACGTTGAAGCTTTCTTT. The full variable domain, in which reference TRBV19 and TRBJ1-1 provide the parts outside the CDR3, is DGGITQSPKYLFRKEGQNVTLSCEQNLNHDAMYWYRQDPGQGLRLIYYSQIVNDFQKGDIAEGYSVSREKKESFPLTVTSAQKNPTAFYLCASTRTTGTGDVEAFFGQGTRLTVV.